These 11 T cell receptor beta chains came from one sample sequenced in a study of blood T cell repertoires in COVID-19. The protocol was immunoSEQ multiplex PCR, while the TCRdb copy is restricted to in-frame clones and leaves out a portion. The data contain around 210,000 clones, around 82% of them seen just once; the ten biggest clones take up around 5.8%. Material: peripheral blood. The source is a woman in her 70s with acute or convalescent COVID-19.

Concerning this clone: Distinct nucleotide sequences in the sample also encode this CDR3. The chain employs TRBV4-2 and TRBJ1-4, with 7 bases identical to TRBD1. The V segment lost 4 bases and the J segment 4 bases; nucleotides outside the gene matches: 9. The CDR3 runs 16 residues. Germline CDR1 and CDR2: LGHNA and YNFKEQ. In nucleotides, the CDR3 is TGTGCCAGCAGCCCCGGACAGGCCCTCGGTAATGAAAAACTGTTTTTT. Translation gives CASSPGQALGNEKLFF.

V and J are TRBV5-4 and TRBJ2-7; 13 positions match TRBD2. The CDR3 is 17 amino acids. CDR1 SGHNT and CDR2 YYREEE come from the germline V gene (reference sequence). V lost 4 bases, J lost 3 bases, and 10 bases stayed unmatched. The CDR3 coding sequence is TGTGCCAGCAGCAAAGGGACTAGCGGGGCCCAAAACTACGAGCAGTACTTC. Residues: CASSKGTSGAQNYEQYF.

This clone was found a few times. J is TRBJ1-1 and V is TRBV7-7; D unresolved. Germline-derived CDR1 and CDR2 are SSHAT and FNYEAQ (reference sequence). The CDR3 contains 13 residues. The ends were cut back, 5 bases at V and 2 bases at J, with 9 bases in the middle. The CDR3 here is CASSANENTEAFF. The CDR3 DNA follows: TGTGCCAGCAGCGCGAATGAAAACACTGAAGCTTTCTTT. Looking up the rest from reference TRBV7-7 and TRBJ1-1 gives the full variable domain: GAGVSQSPRYKVTKRGQDVTLRCDPISSHATLYWYQQALGQGPEFLTYFNYEAQPDKSGLPSDRFSAERPEGSISTLTIQRTEQRDSAMYRCASSANENTEAFFGQGTRLTVV.

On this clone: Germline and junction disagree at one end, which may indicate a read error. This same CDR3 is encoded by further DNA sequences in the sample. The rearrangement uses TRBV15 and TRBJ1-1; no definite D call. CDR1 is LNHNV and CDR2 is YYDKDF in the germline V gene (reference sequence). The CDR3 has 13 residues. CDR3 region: CATSRDNKLEAFF. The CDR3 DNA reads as TGCGCCACCAGCAGAGATAATAAGTTGGAGGCTTTCTTT. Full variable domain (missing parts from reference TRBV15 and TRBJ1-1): DAMVIQNPRYQVTQFGKPVTLSCSQTLNHNVMYWYQQKSSQAPKLLFHYYDKDFNNEADTPDNFQSRRPNTSFCFLDIRSPGLGDTAMYLCATSRDNKLEAFFGQGTRLTVV.

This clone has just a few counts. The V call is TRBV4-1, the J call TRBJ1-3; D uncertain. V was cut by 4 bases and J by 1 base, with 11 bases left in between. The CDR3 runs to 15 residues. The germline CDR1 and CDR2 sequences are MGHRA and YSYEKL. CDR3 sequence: CASSLLGVSGNTIYF. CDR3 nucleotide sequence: TGCGCCAGCAGCCTGCTCGGGGTATCTGGAAACACCATATATTTT.

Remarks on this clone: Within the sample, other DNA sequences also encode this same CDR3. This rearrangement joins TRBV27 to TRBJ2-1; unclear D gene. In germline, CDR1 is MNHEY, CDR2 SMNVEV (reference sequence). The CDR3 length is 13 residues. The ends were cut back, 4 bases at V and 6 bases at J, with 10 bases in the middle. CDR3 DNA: TGTGCCAGCAGTTCTAAAAAACCCAATGAGCAGTTCTTC. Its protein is CASSSKKPNEQFF.

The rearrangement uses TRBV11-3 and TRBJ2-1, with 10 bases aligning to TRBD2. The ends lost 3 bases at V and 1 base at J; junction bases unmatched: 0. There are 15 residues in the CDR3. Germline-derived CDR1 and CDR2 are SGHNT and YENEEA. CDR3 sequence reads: CASSLGLASYNEQFF. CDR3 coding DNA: TGTGCCAGCAGCTTGGGACTAGCGTCCTACAATGAGCAGTTCTTC.

The CDR3 region has the DNA TGTGCCAGCTCGGACAGGGGGACTGAAAAACTGTTTTTT. Amino acid sequence: CASSDRGTEKLFF. The chain joins TRBV19 to TRBJ1-4; 10 bases match TRBD1. CDR3 length: 13 amino acids. V was pared by 9 bases and J by 7 bases, with 5 bases of the junction left unmatched. Germline V gene lookup returns CDR1 LNHDA and CDR2 SQIVND (reference sequence). The full variable domain, completed using reference TRBV19 and TRBJ1-4, is DGGITQSPKYLFRKEGQNVTLSCEQNLNHDAMYWYRQDPGQGLRLIYYSQIVNDFQKGDIAEGYSVSREKKESFPLTVTSAQKNPTAFYLCASSDRGTEKLFFGSGTQLSVL.

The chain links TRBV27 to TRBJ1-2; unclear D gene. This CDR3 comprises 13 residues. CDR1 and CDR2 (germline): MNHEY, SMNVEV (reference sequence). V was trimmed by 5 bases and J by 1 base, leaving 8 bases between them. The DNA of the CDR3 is TGTGCCAGCAGTATCGGGAGTAACTATGGCTACACCTTC. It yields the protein CASSIGSNYGYTF.

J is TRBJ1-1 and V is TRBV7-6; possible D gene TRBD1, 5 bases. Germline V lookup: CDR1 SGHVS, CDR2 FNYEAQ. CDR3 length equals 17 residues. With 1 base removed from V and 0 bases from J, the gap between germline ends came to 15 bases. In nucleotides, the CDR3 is TGTGCCAGCAGCTTAGAGGGTTCCCGGGGGATGAACACTGAAGCTTTCTTT. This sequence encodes CASSLEGSRGMNTEAFF.

The CDR3 sequence is CASSSRGGEQFF. The DNA for the CDR3 is TGTGCCAGCAGCTCTCGGGGGGGTGAGCAGTTCTTC. The V call is TRBV5-4, the J call TRBJ2-1; TRBD2 aligns across 8 bases. Per germline, CDR1 SGHNT and CDR2 YYREEE (reference sequence). This CDR3 has 12 residues. J lost 9 bases, V lost 3 bases, and 2 bases had no gene match.